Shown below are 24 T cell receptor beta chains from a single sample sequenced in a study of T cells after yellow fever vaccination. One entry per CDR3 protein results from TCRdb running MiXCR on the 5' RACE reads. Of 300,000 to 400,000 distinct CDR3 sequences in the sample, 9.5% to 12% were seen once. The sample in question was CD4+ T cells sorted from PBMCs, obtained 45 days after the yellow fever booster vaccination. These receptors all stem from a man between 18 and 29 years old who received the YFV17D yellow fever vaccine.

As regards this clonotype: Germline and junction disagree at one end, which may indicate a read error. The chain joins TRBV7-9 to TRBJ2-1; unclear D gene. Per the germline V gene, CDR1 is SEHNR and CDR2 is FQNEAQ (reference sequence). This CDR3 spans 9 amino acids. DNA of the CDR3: TGTGCCAGCAGCCCCTCGGGTGCCTTC. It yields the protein CASSPSGAF. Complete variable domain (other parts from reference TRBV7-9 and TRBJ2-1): DTGVSQNPRHKITKRGQNVTFRCDPISEHNRLYWYRQTLGQGPEFLTYFQNEAQLEKSRLLSDRFSAERPKGSFSTLEIQRTEQGDSAMYLCASSPSGAFGPGTRLTVL.

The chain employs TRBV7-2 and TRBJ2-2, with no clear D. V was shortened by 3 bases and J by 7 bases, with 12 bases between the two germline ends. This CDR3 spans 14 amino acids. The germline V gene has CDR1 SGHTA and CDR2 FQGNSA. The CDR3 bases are TGTGCCAGCAGCTTTGTTACGAAGGTCGGGGAGCTGTTTTTT. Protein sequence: CASSFVTKVGELFF.

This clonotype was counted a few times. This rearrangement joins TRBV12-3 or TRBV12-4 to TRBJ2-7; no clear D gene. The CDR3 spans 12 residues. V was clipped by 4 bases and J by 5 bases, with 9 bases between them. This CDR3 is CASSSSSNEQYF. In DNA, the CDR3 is TGTGCCAGCAGTTCGTCGAGCAACGAGCAGTACTTC.

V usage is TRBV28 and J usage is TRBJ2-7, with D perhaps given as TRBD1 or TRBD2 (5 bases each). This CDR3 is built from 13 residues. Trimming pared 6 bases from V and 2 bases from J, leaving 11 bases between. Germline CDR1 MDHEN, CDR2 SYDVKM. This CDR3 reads CASRGTTAYEQYV. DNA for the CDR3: TGTGCCAGCAGGGGGACGACCGCCTACGAGCAGTACGTC.

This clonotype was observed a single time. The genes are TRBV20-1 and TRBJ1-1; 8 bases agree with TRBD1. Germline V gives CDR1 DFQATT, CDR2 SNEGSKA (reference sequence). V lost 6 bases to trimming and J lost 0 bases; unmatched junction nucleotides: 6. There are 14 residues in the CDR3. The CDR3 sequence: CSAQTGAVNTEAFF. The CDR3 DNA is TGCAGTGCACAGACAGGGGCTGTGAACACTGAAGCTTTCTTT.

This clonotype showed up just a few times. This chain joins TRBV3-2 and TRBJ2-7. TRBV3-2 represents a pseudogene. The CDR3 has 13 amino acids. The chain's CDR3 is CASSQGGCYEQYV. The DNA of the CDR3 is TGTGCCAGCAGCCAGGGGGGCTGCTACGAGCAGTACGTC.

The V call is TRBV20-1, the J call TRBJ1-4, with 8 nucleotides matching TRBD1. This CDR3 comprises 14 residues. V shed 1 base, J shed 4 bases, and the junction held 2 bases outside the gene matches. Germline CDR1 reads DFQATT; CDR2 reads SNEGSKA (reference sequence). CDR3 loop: CSARGTGFNEKLFF. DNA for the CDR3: TGCAGTGCTAGAGGGACAGGGTTTAATGAAAAACTGTTTTTT.

DNA of the CDR3: TGTGCCAGCTCACCCAATATGGGGCTTGCGACTGAAGCTTTCTTT. Translating gives CASSPNMGLATEAFF. This chain links TRBV18 with TRBJ1-1; D perhaps matches TRBD1 (5 bases). The CDR3 spans 15 residues. Trimming took 3 bases from V and 5 from J, leaving 16 bases between them. Germline loops: CDR1 KGHSH, CDR2 LQKENI.

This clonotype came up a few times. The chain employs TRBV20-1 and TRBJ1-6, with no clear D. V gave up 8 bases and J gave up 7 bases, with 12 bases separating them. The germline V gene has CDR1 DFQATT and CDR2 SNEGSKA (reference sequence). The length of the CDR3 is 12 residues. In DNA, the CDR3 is TGCAGTCCGGAACGGAGAAATTCACCCCTCCACTTT. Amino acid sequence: CSPERRNSPLHF.

This CDR3 is CATRDLNTGELFF. Here the CDR3 DNA reads TGTGCCACCAGAGACTTGAACACCGGGGAGCTGTTTTTT. The chain couples TRBV15 to TRBJ2-2; no firm D call. Germline values: CDR1 LNHNV, CDR2 YYDKDF (reference sequence). The CDR3 length is 13 residues. With 6 bases removed from V and 1 base from J, the gap between germline ends came to 6 bases.

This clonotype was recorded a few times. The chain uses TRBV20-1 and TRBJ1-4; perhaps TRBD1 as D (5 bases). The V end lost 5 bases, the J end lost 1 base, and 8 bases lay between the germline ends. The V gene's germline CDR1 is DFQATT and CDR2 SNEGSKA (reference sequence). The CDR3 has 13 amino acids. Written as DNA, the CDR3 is TGCAGTGCTTTCCAGGGAACTAATGAAAAACTGTTTTTT. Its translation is CSAFQGTNEKLFF.

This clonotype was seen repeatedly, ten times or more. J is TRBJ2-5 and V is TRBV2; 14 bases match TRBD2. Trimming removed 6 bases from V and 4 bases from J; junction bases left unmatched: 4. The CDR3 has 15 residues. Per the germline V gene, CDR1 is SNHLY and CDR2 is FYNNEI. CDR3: CASSAGLAGGETQYF. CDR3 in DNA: TGTGCCAGCAGCGCTGGACTAGCGGGGGGAGAGACCCAGTACTTC.

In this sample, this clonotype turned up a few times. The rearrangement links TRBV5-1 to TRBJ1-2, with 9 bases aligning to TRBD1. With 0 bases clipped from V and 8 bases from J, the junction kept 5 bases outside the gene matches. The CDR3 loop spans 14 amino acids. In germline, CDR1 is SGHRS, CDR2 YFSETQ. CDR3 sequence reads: CASSLDRGQGGYTF. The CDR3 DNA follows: TGCGCCAGCAGCTTGGACAGGGGGCAGGGAGGCTACACCTTC.

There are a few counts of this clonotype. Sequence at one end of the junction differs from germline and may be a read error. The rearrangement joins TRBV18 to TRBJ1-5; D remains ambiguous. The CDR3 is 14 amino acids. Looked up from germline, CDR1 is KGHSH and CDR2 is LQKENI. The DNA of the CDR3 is TGTGCCAGCTCACCGGCCGATAGCAATCGGCCCCAGCATTTT. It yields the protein CASSPADSNRPQHF.

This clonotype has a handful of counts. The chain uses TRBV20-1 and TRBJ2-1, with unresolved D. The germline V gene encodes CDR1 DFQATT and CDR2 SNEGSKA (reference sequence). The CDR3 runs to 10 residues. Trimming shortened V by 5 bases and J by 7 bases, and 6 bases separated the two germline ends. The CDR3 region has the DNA TGCAGTGCTGTGCGTAATGAGCAGTTCTTC. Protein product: CSAVRNEQFF.

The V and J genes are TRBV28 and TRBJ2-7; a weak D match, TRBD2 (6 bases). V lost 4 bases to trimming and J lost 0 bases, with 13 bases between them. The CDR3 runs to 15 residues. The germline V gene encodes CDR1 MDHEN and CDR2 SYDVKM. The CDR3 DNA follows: TGTGCCAGCAGTTCAGGGACTGAAAGCTCCTACGAGCAGTACGTC. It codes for CASSSGTESSYEQYV.

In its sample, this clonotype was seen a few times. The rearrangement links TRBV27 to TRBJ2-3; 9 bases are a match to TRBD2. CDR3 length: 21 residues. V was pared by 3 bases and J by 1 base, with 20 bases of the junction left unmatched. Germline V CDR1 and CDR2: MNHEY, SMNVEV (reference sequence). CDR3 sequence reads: CASSLVRAGGRLPTGTDTQYF. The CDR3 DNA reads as TGTGCCAGCAGTTTGGTTCGGGCGGGGGGGCGGTTACCCACGGGCACAGATACGCAGTATTTT.

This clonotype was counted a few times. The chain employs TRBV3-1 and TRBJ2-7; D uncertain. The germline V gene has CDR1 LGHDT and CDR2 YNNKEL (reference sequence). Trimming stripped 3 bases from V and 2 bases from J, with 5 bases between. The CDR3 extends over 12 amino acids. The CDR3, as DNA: TGTGCCAGCAGCCACGGACCCTACGAGCAGTACTTC. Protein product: CASSHGPYEQYF.

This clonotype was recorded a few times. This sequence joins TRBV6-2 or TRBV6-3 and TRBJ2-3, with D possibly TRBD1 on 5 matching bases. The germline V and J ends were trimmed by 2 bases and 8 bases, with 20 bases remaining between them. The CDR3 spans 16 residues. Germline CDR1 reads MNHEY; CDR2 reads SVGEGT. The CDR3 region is CASSYASYDSRATQYF. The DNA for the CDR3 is TGTGCCAGCAGTTACGCTTCATACGACTCCAGGGCTACGCAGTATTTT.

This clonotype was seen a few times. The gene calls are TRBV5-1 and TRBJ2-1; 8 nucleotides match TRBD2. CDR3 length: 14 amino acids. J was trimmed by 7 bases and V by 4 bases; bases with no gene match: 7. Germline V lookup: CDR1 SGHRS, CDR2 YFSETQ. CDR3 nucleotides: TGCGCCAGCAGCCCCGGGACTAGTTGGAATGAGCAGTTCTTC. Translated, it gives CASSPGTSWNEQFF. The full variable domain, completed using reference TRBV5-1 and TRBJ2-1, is KAGVTQTPRYLIKTRGQQVTLSCSPISGHRSVSWYQQTPGQGLQFLFEYFSETQRNKGNFPGRFSGRQFSNSRSEMNVSTLELGDSALYLCASSPGTSWNEQFFGPGTRLTVL.

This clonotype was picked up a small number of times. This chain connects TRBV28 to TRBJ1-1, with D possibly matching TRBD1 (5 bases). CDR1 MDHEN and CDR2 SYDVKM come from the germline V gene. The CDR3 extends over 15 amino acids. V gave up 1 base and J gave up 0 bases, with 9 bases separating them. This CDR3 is CASSLFGAMNTEAFF. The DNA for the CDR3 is TGTGCCAGCAGTTTATTTGGGGCGATGAACACTGAAGCTTTCTTT.

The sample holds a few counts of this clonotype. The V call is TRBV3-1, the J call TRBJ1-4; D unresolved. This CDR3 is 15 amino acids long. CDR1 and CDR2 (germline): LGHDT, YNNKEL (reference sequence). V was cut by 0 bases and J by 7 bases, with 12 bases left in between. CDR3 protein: CASSQDPPGGEKLFF. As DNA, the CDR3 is TGTGCCAGCAGCCAAGACCCTCCGGGTGGTGAAAAACTGTTTTTT.

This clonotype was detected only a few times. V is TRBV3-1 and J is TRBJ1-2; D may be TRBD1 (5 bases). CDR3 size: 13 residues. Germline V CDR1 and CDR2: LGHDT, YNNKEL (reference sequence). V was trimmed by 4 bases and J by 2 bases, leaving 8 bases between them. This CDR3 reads CASSPHRNYGYTF. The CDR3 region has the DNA TGTGCCAGCAGCCCCCACAGGAACTATGGCTACACCTTC.

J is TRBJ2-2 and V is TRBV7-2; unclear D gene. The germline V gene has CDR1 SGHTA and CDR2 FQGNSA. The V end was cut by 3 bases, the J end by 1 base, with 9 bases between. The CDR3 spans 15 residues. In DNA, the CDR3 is TGTGCCAGCAGCTTTTCCCCAGGGAACACCGGGGAGCTGTTTTTT. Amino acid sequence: CASSFSPGNTGELFF.